The present entry profiles one T cell receptor beta chain with its context. Its antigen is currently unknown. Only in-frame clones appear in the TCRdb table, and some are missing; sequencing was by immunoSEQ multiplex PCR. The sample holds 140,000 to 150,000 clones, more than 75% seen once. The sample comes from a study of cytotoxic CD8 clonotypes in ibrutinib-treated CLL. Findings and caveats of the study: At the start, clonality exceeded age-matched healthy donors and followed circulating CD8+ T-cell counts. Contraction or stability on treatment was seen for public clonotypes, which were uncommon.

V was trimmed by 6 bases and J by 0 bases, leaving 9 bases between them. The CDR3 has 13 amino acids. From germline, CDR1 is MDHEN and CDR2 SYDVKM. The rearrangement uses TRBV28 and TRBJ2-7; no reliable D call. The TCR sequence derives from a human donor with chronic lymphocytic leukemia. This specimen was PBMCs, taken after 24 months of ibrutinib treatment. The CDR3 nucleotides read TGTGCCAGCAGCCAGGATAGCTCCTACGAGCAGTACTTC. Amino acids: CASSQDSSYEQYF.